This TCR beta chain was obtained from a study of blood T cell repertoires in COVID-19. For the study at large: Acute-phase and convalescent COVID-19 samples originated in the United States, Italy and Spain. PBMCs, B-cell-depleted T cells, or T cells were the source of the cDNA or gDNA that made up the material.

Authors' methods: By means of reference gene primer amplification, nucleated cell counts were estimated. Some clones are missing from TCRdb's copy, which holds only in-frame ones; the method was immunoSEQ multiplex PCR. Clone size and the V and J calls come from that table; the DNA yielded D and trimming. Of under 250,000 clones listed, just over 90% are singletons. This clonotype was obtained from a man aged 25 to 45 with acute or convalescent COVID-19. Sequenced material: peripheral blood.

The CDR3 reads CASSRGREEIPNQPQHF. In DNA form, the CDR3 reads TGTGCCAGTAGCCGTGGACGGGAGGAAATACCTAATCAGCCCCAGCATTTT. The J gene is TRBJ1-5, the V gene TRBV19; D is ambiguous. This CDR3 spans 17 amino acids. Germline-derived CDR1 and CDR2 are LNHDA and SQIVND (reference sequence). The germline V and J ends were trimmed by 6 bases and 4 bases, with 22 bases remaining between them.